This TCR beta chain was observed in a study of blood T cells in healthy people across ages. General observations from the study: Calculation of diversity from one million T cells yielded estimates considered to be underestimates.

Together with a sample-barcoded 5' primer, a J-beta primer mix was included in a second PCR lasting about 6 to 11 cycles. Each cDNA molecule was tagged by a template-switch adaptor with 12 random nucleotides. From the 5' RACE reads, TCRdb called clonotypes with MiXCR, one entry per CDR3 protein. The table lists fewer than 800,000 distinct CDR3 sequences, about a third of them singletons. Germline CDR1 and CDR2: SNHLY and FYNNEI. CDR3 length: 13 residues. Trimming took off 8 bases at V and 3 bases at J, with 11 bases between the two ends. This clonotype appeared a few times. As yet, its antigen is unknown.

Sequencing used blood. The gene calls are TRBV2 and TRBJ2-1; D is possibly TRBD2 (6 bases). The receptor was isolated from a woman of 80 years or more in good health. Here the CDR3 DNA reads TGTGCCAGCTCCGAGACTAGCTACAATGAGCAGTTCTTC. Translated, it gives CASSETSYNEQFF. Variable domain in full (rest from reference TRBV2 and TRBJ2-1): EPEVTQTPSHQVTQMGQEVILRCVPISNHLYFYWYRQILGQKVEFLVSFYNNEISEKSEIFDDQFSVERPDGSNFTLKIRSTKLEDSAMYFCASSETSYNEQFFGPGTRLTVL.